Listed below are T cell receptor beta chains from one sample, sequenced in a study of blood T cells in healthy people across ages. TCRdb reprocessed the 5' RACE reads via MiXCR and lists one record per CDR3 protein. The sample holds approximately 850,000 distinct CDR3 sequences; roughly 64% are singletons and the top ten take approximately 21%. Material for sequencing was blood. The receptors were sampled from a man aged 30-40 years in good health. CDR3s include the opening cysteine and the closing phenylalanine or tryptophan. D genes are given only for firm matches. Clone size is stated in some rows and not others, as once, few, many or a class when expanded.

V gene	D gene	J gene	clone size	CDR3 DNA	CDR3 protein
TRBV7-9	-	TRBJ2-7	-	TGTGCCAGCAGCCCCTCCAGATTTACCTACGAGCAGTACTTC	CASSPSRFTYEQYF
TRBV5-1	-	TRBJ2-7	few	TGCGCCAGCAGCTTGGAGGACTACTACGAGCAGTACTTC	CASSLEDYYEQYF
TRBV12-3/TRBV12-4	-	TRBJ1-4	once	TGTGCCAGCAGTTTCAGCCCGGGGGGTTATAATGAAAAACTGTTTTTT	CASSFSPGGYNEKLFF
TRBV20-1	-	TRBJ1-5	few	TGCAGTGCTAGAGATCAGACCAGCAATCAGCCCCAGCATTTT	CSARDQTSNQPQHF
TRBV27	TRBD1	TRBJ2-2	-	TGTGCCAGCAGTTCACAGGGGGCCGGGGAGCTGTTTTTT	CASSSQGAGELFF
TRBV29-1	-	TRBJ2-7	-	TGCAGCGTTGAAAAGTCTGACTACGAGCAGTACTTC	CSVEKSDYEQYF
TRBV10-3	TRBD2	TRBJ2-1	many	TGTGCCATCAGAATTAGGCCGGGAGGTAATGAGCAGTTCTTC	CAIRIRPGGNEQFF
TRBV5-6	TRBD1	TRBJ2-7	-	TGTGCCAGCAGCTTTGGTGACAGGGACATATACAATGAGCAGTACTTC	CASSFGDRDIYNEQYF
TRBV12-3/TRBV12-4	-	TRBJ1-1	once	TGTGCCAGCAGATGGGGAGGGCCGAACACTGAAGCTTTCTTT	CASRWGGPNTEAFF
TRBV10-3	TRBD1	TRBJ2-1	-	TGTGCCATCAGCCGAGGGACAGGGGATGAGCAGTTCTTC	CAISRGTGDEQFF
TRBV20-1	-	TRBJ2-5	-	TGCAGTGCAAGAGAGACCCAGTACTTC	CSARETQYF
TRBV4-3	-	TRBJ2-1	few	TGCGCCAGCAGCCAAACAGGGAACTACAATGAGCAGTTCTTC	CASSQTGNYNEQFF
TRBV9	TRBD1	TRBJ2-1	-	TGTGCCAGCAGTGGAACCCCGGGACAGGGGGACAATGAGCAGTTCTTC	CASSGTPGQGDNEQFF
TRBV2	TRBD2	TRBJ2-3	-	TGTGCCAGCGCAACTAGCGGGAGCACAGATACGCAGAATTTT	CASATSGSTDTQNF
TRBV28	TRBD1	TRBJ2-7	-	TGTGCCAGCAGTCCCCCGGGACAGGTCTACGAGCAGTACTTC	CASSPPGQVYEQYF
TRBV10-3	-	TRBJ1-2	few	TGTGCCACCGCCCCGACGGCAGCTAACTATGGCTACACCTTC	CATAPTAANYGYTF